These 24 T cell receptor beta chains came from one sample sequenced in a study of shared clonotypes between healthy human individuals. Profiled with immunoSEQ multiplex PCR; TCRdb holds only in-frame clones, not every one. This sample yields about 680,000 clones, of which about three quarters are seen a single time; 1.8% belongs to the top ten. Sequencing was carried out using memory CD4+ T cells sorted from blood. Noted subset: CD45RA-negative fraction. These receptors all come from a woman aged 30 to 39 in good health.

This chain uses TRBV10-2 with TRBJ2-7; 8 bases line up with TRBD1. Unmatched junction bases numbered 12, after V lost 6 bases and J lost 2 bases. Germline values: CDR1 WSHSY, CDR2 SAAADI. This CDR3 has 16 residues. The CDR3 spells CASSVQGQGSAYEQYF. The CDR3 nucleotides are TGCGCCAGCAGCGTTCAAGGACAGGGATCGGCCTACGAGCAGTACTTC.

The chain uses TRBV27 and TRBJ1-5; TRBD1 matches at 7 bases. Germline assignment: CDR1 MNHEY and CDR2 SMNVEV (reference sequence). The V segment lost 6 bases and the J segment 6 bases; nucleotides outside the gene matches: 5. This CDR3 has 13 amino acids. The DNA of the CDR3 is TGTGCCAGCAGACTGACAGGGTTTCAGCCCCAGCATTTT. Its translation is CASRLTGFQPQHF.

This chain uses TRBV2 with TRBJ2-1; tentative D call: TRBD1 (5 bases). The CDR3 is made up of 15 amino acids. CDR1 SNHLY and CDR2 FYNNEI come from the germline V gene. V lost 4 bases and J lost 2, with 12 bases in between. The CDR3 nucleotides read TGTGCCAGCAGTGGCGCGGTCAGGGCCTACAATGAGCAGTTCTTC. It codes for CASSGAVRAYNEQFF.

The chain is built from TRBV29-1 and TRBJ2-7; D might be TRBD1 (5 bases). Germline V gene data show CDR1 as SQVTM and CDR2 as ANQGSEA. The length of the CDR3 is 12 residues. Trimming took 8 bases from V and 3 from J, leaving 14 bases between them. The CDR3 region has the DNA TGCAGCATATCAGGGCCAGACTACGAGCAGTACTTC. It codes for CSISGPDYEQYF.

This chain connects TRBV4-2 to TRBJ1-3, with D unresolved. CDR1 and CDR2 from the germline V gene are LGHNA and YNFKEQ. This CDR3 has 13 residues. The V end lost 4 bases, the J end lost 6 bases, and 10 bases lay between the germline ends. CDR3 DNA: TGTGCCAGCAGCCCTATGGCCGAAAACACCATATATTTT. It yields the protein CASSPMAENTIYF.

The genes are TRBV7-8 and TRBJ1-3; D uncertain. CDR1 and CDR2 (germline): SGHVS, FQNEAQ. CDR3 length equals 16 residues. The V gene lost 4 bases and the J gene lost 3 bases, with 16 bases spanning the gap. CDR3 sequence reads: CASSSRTEAFGNTIYF. The CDR3 DNA follows: TGTGCCAGCAGCTCCCGGACTGAGGCTTTTGGAAACACCATATATTTT.

The chain carries TRBV7-2 and TRBJ2-2, with D possibly being TRBD1 (5 bases). CDR1 and CDR2 from the germline V gene are SGHTA and FQGNSA. Trimming removed 2 bases at V and 6 bases at J, with 19 bases between. CDR3 length: 17 residues. CDR3 in DNA: TGTGCCAGCAGCTTACACAGTAGTCGGGCAGGGTCCGGGGAGCTGTTTTTT. Encoded protein: CASSLHSSRAGSGELFF.

The V call is TRBV9, the J call TRBJ2-2, with D uncertain. The germline V gene encodes CDR1 SGDLS and CDR2 YYNGEE. This CDR3 has 14 residues. Trimming left V 2 bases short and J 4 bases short, with 9 bases between. CDR3 sequence reads: CASSVYDVTGELFF. CDR3 nucleotides: TGTGCCAGCAGCGTGTATGACGTCACCGGGGAGCTGTTTTTT.

The table lists this clone with a few counts. The rearrangement uses TRBV28 and TRBJ2-5, with a possible D match to TRBD2 (5 bases). This CDR3 region has 13 residues. CDR1 MDHEN and CDR2 SYDVKM come from the germline V gene. V lost 2 bases and J 10 bases, leaving 14 bases between the germline ends. The CDR3 coding sequence is TGTGCCAGCAGTTTAGTAGCGACCGAGGTCCAGTACTTC. Translated: CASSLVATEVQYF.

This clone was found many times. This sequence joins TRBV7-2 and TRBJ2-1; 10 bases are shared with TRBD2. CDR1 and CDR2 (germline): SGHTA, FQGNSA. This CDR3 contains 16 residues. The V and J ends lost 5 bases and 2 bases, in that order; junction bases with no gene match: 6. This CDR3 reads CASSAPAGGPYNEQFF. The CDR3 nucleotides read TGTGCCAGCAGCGCGCCAGCGGGAGGGCCCTACAATGAGCAGTTCTTC.

This clone has just a few counts. The chain has TRBV18 and TRBJ1-1; D is uncertain. Trimming stripped 3 bases from V and 4 bases from J, with 6 bases between. Germline CDR1 and CDR2: KGHSH and LQKENI. This CDR3 is built from 12 residues. The CDR3 nucleotides are TGTGCCAGCTCACCCTCGGCCACTGAAGCTTTCTTT. Amino acid sequence: CASSPSATEAFF.

The rearrangement uses TRBV5-1 and TRBJ2-7; 9 positions agree with TRBD1. Germline CDR1 and CDR2: SGHRS and YFSETQ. The CDR3 covers 15 residues. Unmatched junction bases numbered 4, after V lost 0 bases and J lost 3 bases. CDR3 protein: CASSLEGQGFYEQYF. The CDR3 DNA sequence: TGCGCCAGCAGCTTGGAGGGACAGGGCTTCTACGAGCAGTACTTC.

CDR3 nucleotides: TGTGCCAGCAGCCAAGAAAATTGGGTGGATGGCTACACCTTC. Its protein is CASSQENWVDGYTF. V gene TRBV4-2 combines with J gene TRBJ1-2; D is unclear. The V end lost 0 bases, the J end lost 6 bases, and 11 bases lay between the germline ends. From germline, CDR1 is LGHNA and CDR2 YNFKEQ. The CDR3 sequence is 14 residues long.

Here the CDR3 DNA reads TGTGCCAGCAGCTACCGGGACAGGGAGGGTTTGGGGCAGTTCTTC. Its protein product is CASSYRDREGLGQFF. This chain joins TRBV13 and TRBJ2-1; TRBD1 agrees at 9 bases. CDR1 PRHDT and CDR2 FYEKMQ come from the germline V gene (reference sequence). Unmatched junction bases numbered 13, after V lost 4 bases and J lost 12 bases. This CDR3 comprises 15 residues.

This rearrangement joins TRBV27 to TRBJ1-1, with D uncertain. V gave up 5 bases and J gave up 1 base, with 8 bases separating them. In germline, CDR1 is MNHEY, CDR2 SMNVEV (reference sequence). The CDR3 consists of 13 residues. CDR3 sequence reads: CASSAWANTEAFF. DNA of the CDR3: TGTGCCAGCAGTGCCTGGGCGAACACTGAAGCTTTCTTT.

The chain has TRBV4-1 and TRBJ2-2; possibly TRBD2 for D (6 bases). This CDR3 contains 17 residues. Germline values: CDR1 MGHRA, CDR2 YSYEKL. V lost 0 bases and J 4 bases, leaving 15 bases between the germline ends. The DNA for the CDR3 is TGCGCCAGCAGCCAAGAGGTTAGCGGTACAGCCACCGGGGAGCTGTTTTTT. Translating it yields CASSQEVSGTATGELFF.

The chain is built from TRBV7-9 and TRBJ2-1; 8 positions match TRBD2. This CDR3 has 14 amino acids. Germline CDR1 and CDR2: SEHNR and FQNEAQ (reference sequence). V shed 3 bases and J 6 bases; nucleotides not matched to a gene: 4. Here the CDR3 DNA reads TGTGCCAGCAGCTTGACCGGGACTAGCAATGAGCAGTTCTTC. It is translated as CASSLTGTSNEQFF.

The genes are TRBV11-2 and TRBJ2-3; D perhaps matches TRBD2 (6 bases). Trimming removed 1 base at V and 2 bases at J, with 19 bases between. The V gene's germline CDR1 is SGHAT and CDR2 FQNNGV. The CDR3 covers 18 residues. CDR3 in amino acids: CASSLVPISGPNTDTQYF. CDR3 in DNA: TGTGCCAGCAGCTTAGTCCCTATTAGCGGCCCCAACACAGATACGCAGTATTTT.

V usage is TRBV28 and J usage is TRBJ2-2; tentatively, D is TRBD2 (5 bases). The V gene lost 10 bases and the J gene lost 5 bases, with 20 bases spanning the gap. The germline V gene encodes CDR1 MDHEN and CDR2 SYDVKM. The CDR3 sequence is 15 residues long. CDR3 residues: CATLPRGGGTGELFF. The CDR3 bases are TGTGCCACCCTCCCTCGCGGAGGCGGAACCGGGGAGCTGTTTTTT. The entire variable domain, with the rest obtained from reference TRBV28 and TRBJ2-2, is as follows: DVKVTQSSRYLVKRTGEKVFLECVQDMDHENMFWYRQDPGLGLRLIYFSYDVKMKEKGDIPEGYSVSREKKERFSLILESASTNQTSMYLCATLPRGGGTGELFFGEGSRLTVL.

J is TRBJ2-7 and V is TRBV4-2; 9 positions match TRBD1. With V trimmed by 4 bases and J by 3 bases, 7 bases remained unmatched. CDR3 length: 15 amino acids. Looked up from germline, CDR1 is LGHNA and CDR2 is YNFKEQ. CDR3 protein: CASSPQGQGVYEQYF. Written as DNA, the CDR3 is TGTGCCAGCAGCCCCCAGGGACAGGGAGTCTACGAGCAGTACTTC.

The V gene is TRBV15, the J gene TRBJ2-4; 7 nucleotides align to TRBD1. CDR1 and CDR2 (germline): LNHNV, YYDKDF (reference sequence). The CDR3 spans 14 residues. J gave up 2 bases and V 4 bases, and 2 bases lay outside the gene matches. The CDR3 loop reads CATSKGQSKNIQYF. Written as DNA, the CDR3 is TGTGCCACCAGCAAGGGACAGTCCAAAAACATTCAGTACTTC. The full variable domain, its missing parts supplied by reference TRBV15 and TRBJ2-4, is DAMVIQNPRYQVTQFGKPVTLSCSQTLNHNVMYWYQQKSSQAPKLLFHYYDKDFNNEADTPDNFQSRRPNTSFCFLDIRSPGLGDTAMYLCATSKGQSKNIQYFGAGTRLSVL.

This clone appeared a single time. V and J are TRBV5-4 and TRBJ2-3; D gene uncertain. The CDR3 is 14 amino acids. Between the trimmed V and J ends, which lost 0 bases and 2 bases, there was a span of 7 bases. Germline V lookup: CDR1 SGHNT, CDR2 YYREEE (reference sequence). The CDR3 DNA reads TGTGCCAGCAGCTTGGTGCTTTCCACAGATACGCAGTATTTT. Its protein is CASSLVLSTDTQYF.

CDR3 sequence: CASSVQGADQPQHF. The CDR3 coding sequence is TGTGCCAGTAGTGTACAGGGGGCCGATCAGCCCCAGCATTTT. The V call is TRBV19, the J call TRBJ1-5; 9 positions match TRBD1. Germline CDR1 reads LNHDA; CDR2 reads SQIVND (reference sequence). The V and J ends lost 5 bases and 5 bases, in that order; junction bases with no gene match: 4. CDR3 length: 14 amino acids.

The V and J genes are TRBV27 and TRBJ1-5; D ambiguous. Germline V gene data show CDR1 as MNHEY and CDR2 as SMNVEV (reference sequence). V lost 2 bases, J lost 7 bases, and 6 bases lay in between. The CDR3 covers 12 residues. DNA for the CDR3: TGTGCCAGCAGTTTAACCGGGCAGCCCCAGCATTTT. Its translation is CASSLTGQPQHF.